One sample yielded the 5 T cell receptor beta chains listed below, sequenced in a study of human T cells and chemical hapten exposure. Time point of the sample: pre-sensitization, week 0. Treatment given: therapeutic diphenylcyclopropenone sensitization with weekly scalp DPC. Each CDR3 protein is one row after TCRdb ran MiXCR on the RACE reads. This sample has about 120,000 distinct CDR3 sequences, with about 13% found just once. The sample was whole blood, taken in connection with sensitization to the hapten diphenylcyclopropenone (DPC). The receptor source for this set is a woman between 18 and 29 years old with alopecia areata. Some clones in this sample may be carry-over from other donors' samples.

CDR3 amino acids: CASSPGGSGNTIYF. The DNA for the CDR3 is TGTGCCAGCAGCCCCGGGGGCTCTGGAAACACCATATATTTT. The chain is built from TRBV12-3 or TRBV12-4 and TRBJ1-3; D possibly corresponds to TRBD1 (5 bases). The CDR3 contains 14 residues. V lost 6 bases to trimming and J lost 0 bases, with 9 bases between them.

Many counts were recorded for this clonotype. This chain's CDR3 is CASTRDSRNEKLFF. The CDR3 bases are TGTGCCAGCACCCGGGACAGCAGGAATGAAAAACTGTTTTTT. The rearrangement uses TRBV6-1 and TRBJ1-4; 7 positions agree with TRBD1. There are 14 residues in the CDR3. V shed 7 bases and J 5 bases; nucleotides not matched to a gene: 7. Germline V gives CDR1 MNHNS, CDR2 SASEGT.

This clonotype came up a few times. This chain connects TRBV7-9 to TRBJ2-2; D uncertain. V gave up 5 bases and J gave up 8 bases, with 6 bases separating them. This CDR3 region has 11 residues. Germline loops: CDR1 SEHNR, CDR2 FQNEAQ (reference sequence). In nucleotides, the CDR3 is TGTGCCAGCAGCCCAGAGGGGGAGCTGTTTTTT. Translated: CASSPEGELFF.

At least ten counts were recorded for this clonotype. The rearrangement joins TRBV6-2 or TRBV6-3 to TRBJ2-5; D not resolved. Trimming took off 0 bases at V and 3 bases at J, with 8 bases between the two ends. The CDR3 is 14 residues long. From germline, CDR1 is MNHEY and CDR2 SVGEGT. The CDR3 region has the DNA TGTGCCAGCAGTTACTCTGGGTTGGAAGAGACCCAGTACTTC. Translation: CASSYSGLEETQYF.

This clonotype was picked up a small number of times. The chain has TRBV6-5 and TRBJ1-1, with a tentative D call TRBD1 (6 bases). This CDR3 has 12 amino acids. V lost 6 bases to trimming and J lost 10 bases, with 15 bases between them. Germline-derived CDR1 and CDR2 are MNHEY and SVGAGI. This chain's CDR3 is CASRYREGGAFF. The CDR3 DNA sequence: TGTGCCAGCAGGTACAGGGAAGGGGGAGCTTTCTTT.